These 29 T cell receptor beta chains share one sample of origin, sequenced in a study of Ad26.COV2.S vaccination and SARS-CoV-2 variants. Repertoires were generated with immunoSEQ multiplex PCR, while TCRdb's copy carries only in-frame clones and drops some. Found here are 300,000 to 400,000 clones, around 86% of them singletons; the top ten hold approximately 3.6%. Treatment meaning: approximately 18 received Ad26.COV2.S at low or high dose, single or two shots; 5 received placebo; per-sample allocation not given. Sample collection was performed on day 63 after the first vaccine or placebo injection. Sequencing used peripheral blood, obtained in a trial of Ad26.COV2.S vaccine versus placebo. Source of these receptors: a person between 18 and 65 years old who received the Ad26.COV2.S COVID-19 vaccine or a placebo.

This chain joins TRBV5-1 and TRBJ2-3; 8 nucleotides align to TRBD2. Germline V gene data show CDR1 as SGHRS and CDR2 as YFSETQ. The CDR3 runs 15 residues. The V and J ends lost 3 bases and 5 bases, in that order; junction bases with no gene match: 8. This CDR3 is CASSSQRGGQDTQYF. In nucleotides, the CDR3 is TGCGCCAGCAGCTCCCAACGGGGGGGCCAAGATACGCAGTATTTT.

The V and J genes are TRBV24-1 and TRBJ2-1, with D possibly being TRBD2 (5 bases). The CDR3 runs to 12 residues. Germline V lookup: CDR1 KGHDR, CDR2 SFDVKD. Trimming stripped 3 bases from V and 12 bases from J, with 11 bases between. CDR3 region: CATSDPRVGQFF. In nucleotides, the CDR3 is TGTGCCACCAGTGATCCGCGGGTTGGGCAGTTCTTC.

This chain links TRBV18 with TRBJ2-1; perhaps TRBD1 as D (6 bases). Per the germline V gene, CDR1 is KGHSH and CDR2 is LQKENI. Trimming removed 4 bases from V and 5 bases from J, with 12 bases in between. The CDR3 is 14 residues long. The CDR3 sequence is CASSLDRYDNEQFF. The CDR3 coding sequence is TGTGCCAGCTCACTGGACAGATATGACAATGAGCAGTTCTTC.

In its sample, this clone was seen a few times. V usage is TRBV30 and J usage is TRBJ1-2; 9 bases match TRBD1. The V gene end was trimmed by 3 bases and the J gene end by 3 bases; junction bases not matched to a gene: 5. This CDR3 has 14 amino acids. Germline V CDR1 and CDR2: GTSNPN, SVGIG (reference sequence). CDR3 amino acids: CAWSAGTGHYGYTF. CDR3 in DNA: TGTGCCTGGAGCGCCGGGACAGGGCACTATGGCTACACCTTC.

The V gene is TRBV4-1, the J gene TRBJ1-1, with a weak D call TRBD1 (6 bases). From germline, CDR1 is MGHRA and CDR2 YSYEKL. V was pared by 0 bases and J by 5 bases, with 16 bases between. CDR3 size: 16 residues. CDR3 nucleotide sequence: TGCGCCAGCAGCCAAGATCCAGCCGGGAGGGGGACTGAAGCTTTCTTT. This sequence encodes CASSQDPAGRGTEAFF.

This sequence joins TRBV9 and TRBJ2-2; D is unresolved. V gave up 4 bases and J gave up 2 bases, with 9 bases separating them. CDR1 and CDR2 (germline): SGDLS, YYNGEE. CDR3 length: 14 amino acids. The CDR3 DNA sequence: TGTGCCAGCAGCCCCGCTATCAACACCGGGGAGCTGTTTTTT. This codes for CASSPAINTGELFF.

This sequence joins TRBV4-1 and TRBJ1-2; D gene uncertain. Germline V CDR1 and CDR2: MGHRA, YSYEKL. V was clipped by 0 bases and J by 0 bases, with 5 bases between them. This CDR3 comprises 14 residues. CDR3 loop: CASSQDSANYGYTF. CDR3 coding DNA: TGCGCCAGCAGCCAAGACTCAGCTAACTATGGCTACACCTTC.

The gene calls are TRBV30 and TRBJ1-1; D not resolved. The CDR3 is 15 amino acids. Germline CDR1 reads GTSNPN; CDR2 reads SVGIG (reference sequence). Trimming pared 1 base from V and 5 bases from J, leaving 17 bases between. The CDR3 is CAWSDFGLTGTEAFF. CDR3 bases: TGTGCCTGGAGTGATTTCGGACTTACGGGGACTGAAGCTTTCTTT.

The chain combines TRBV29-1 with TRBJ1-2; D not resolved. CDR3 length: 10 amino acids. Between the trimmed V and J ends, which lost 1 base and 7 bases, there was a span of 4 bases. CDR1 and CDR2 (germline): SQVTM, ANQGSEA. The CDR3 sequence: CSVEGFGYTF. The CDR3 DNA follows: TGCAGCGTTGAAGGGTTTGGCTACACCTTC.

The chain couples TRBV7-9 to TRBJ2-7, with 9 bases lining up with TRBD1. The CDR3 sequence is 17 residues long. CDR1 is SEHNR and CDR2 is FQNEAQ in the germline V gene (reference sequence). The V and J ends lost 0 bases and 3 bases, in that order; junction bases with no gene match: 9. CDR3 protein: CASSLAGTGLGVYEQYF. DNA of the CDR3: TGTGCCAGCAGCTTAGCGGGGACAGGGCTTGGGGTCTACGAGCAGTACTTC.

The CDR3 loop is CASRSGLWNTEAFF. The CDR3 bases are TGTGCCAGCAGATCGGGACTTTGGAACACTGAAGCTTTCTTT. V usage is TRBV2 and J usage is TRBJ1-1, with D tentatively TRBD1 (5 bases). Germline CDR1 SNHLY, CDR2 FYNNEI. Trimming cost V 6 bases and J 1 base, with 12 bases left between them. This CDR3 contains 14 residues.

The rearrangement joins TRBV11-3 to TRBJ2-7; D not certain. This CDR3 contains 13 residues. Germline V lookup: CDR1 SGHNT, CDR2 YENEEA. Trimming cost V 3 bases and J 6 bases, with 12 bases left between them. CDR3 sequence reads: CASSFNPTGEQYF. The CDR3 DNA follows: TGTGCCAGCAGCTTCAACCCTACTGGCGAGCAGTACTTC.

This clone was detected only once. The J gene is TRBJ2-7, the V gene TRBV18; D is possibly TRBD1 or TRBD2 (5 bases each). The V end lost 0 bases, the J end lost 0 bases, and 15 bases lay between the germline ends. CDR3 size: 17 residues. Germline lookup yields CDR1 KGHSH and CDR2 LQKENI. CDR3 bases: TGTGCCAGCTCACCACCGGGAGCAGGGACCAGCTCCTACGAGCAGTACTTC. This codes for CASSPPGAGTSSYEQYF.

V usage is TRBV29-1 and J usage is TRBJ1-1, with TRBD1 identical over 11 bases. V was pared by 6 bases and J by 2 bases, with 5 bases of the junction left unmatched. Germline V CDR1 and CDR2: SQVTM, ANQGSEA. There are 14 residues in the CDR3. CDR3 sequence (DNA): TGCAGCGTCCGGACAGGGGGCCTCAACACTGAAGCTTTCTTT. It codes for CSVRTGGLNTEAFF.

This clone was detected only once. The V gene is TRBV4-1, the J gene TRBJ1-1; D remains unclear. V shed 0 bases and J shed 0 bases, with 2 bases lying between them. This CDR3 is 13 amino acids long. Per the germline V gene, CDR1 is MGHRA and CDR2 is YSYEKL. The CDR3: CASSQDLNTEAFF. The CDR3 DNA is TGCGCCAGCAGCCAAGACCTGAACACTGAAGCTTTCTTT.

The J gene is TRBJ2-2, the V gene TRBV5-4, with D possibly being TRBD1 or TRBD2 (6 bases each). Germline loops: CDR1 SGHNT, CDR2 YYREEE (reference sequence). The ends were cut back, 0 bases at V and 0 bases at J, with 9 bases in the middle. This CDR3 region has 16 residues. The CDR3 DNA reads TGTGCCAGCAGCTTGGTGGGGGGCGCGAACACCGGGGAGCTGTTTTTT. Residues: CASSLVGGANTGELFF.

The CDR3 spells CASSEGLYEQYF. CDR3 coding DNA: TGTGCCAGCAGTGAAGGCCTCTACGAGCAGTACTTC. J is TRBJ2-7 and V is TRBV6-1; D gene ambiguous. Germline V gives CDR1 MNHNS, CDR2 SASEGT. The length of the CDR3 is 12 residues. Trimming took off 1 base at V and 3 bases at J, with 4 bases between the two ends.

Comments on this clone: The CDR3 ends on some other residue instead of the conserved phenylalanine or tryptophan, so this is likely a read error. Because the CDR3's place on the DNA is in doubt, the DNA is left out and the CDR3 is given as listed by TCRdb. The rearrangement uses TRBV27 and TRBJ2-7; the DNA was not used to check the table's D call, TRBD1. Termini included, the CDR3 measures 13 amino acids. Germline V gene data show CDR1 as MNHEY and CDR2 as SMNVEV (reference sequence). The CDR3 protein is CASSHATQGSLYL.

Here the CDR3 reads CASSGEYTGELFF. In DNA form, the CDR3 reads TGTGCCAGCAGTGGAGAGTACACCGGGGAGCTGTTTTTT. The chain employs TRBV6-4 and TRBJ2-2, with unresolved D. The CDR3 sequence is 13 residues long. The V end was cut by 4 bases, the J end by 3 bases, with 6 bases between. Germline assignment: CDR1 MRHNA and CDR2 SNTAGT.

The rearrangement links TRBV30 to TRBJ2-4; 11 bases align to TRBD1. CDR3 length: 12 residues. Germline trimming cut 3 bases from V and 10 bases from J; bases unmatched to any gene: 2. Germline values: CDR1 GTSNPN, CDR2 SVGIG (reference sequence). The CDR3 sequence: CAWSGQGAIQYF. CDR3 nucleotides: TGTGCCTGGAGCGGACAGGGGGCTATTCAGTACTTC.

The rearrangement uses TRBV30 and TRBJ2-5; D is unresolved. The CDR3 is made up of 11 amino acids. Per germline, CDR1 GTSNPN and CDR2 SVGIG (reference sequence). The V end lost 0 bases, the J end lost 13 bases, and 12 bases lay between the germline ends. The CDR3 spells CAWSVSAVPYF. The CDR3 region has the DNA TGTGCCTGGAGTGTATCGGCAGTACCGTACTTC.

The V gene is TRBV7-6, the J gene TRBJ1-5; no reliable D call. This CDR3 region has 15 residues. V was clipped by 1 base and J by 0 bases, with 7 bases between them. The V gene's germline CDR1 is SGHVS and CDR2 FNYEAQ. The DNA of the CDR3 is TGTGCCAGCAGCTTAGGGGCGCATAGCAATCAGCCCCAGCATTTT. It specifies CASSLGAHSNQPQHF.

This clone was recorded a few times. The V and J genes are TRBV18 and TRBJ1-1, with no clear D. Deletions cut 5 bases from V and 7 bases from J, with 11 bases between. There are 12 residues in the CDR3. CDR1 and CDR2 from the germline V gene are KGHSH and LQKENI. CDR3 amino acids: CASSSPGFEAFF. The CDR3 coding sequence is TGTGCCAGCTCATCTCCAGGTTTTGAAGCTTTCTTT.

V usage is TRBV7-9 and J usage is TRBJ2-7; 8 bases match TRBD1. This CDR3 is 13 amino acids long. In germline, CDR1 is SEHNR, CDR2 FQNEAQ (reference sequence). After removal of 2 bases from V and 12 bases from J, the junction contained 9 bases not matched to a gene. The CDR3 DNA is TGTGCCAGCAGCTTAACCCCGGGACAGGTACCGTACTTC. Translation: CASSLTPGQVPYF.

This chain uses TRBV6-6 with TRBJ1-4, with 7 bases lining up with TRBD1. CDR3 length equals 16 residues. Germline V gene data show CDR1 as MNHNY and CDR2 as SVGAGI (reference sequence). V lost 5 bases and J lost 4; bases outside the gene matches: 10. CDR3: CASSQNRGPHNEKLFF. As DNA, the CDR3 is TGTGCCAGCAGTCAGAACAGGGGACCCCATAATGAAAAACTGTTTTTT.

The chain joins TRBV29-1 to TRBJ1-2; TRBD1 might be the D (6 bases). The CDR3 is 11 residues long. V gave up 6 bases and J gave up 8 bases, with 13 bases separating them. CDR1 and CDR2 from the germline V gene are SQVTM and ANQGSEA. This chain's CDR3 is CSVATGSGYTF. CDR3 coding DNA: TGCAGCGTAGCGACAGGTTCCGGCTACACCTTC.

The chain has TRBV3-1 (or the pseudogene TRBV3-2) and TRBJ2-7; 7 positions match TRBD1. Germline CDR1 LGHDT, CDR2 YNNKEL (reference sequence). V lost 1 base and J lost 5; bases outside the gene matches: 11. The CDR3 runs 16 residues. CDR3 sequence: CASSQGVRGYGHEQYF. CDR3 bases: TGTGCCAGCAGCCAAGGTGTCAGGGGGTATGGCCACGAGCAGTACTTC.

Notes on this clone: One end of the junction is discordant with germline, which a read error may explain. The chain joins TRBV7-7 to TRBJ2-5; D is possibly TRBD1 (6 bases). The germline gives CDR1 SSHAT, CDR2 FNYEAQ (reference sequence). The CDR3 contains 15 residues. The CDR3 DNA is TGTGCTAGCAGCTACGGGACATCAAGACAAGAGACCCAGTACTTC. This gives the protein CASSYGTSRQETQYF.

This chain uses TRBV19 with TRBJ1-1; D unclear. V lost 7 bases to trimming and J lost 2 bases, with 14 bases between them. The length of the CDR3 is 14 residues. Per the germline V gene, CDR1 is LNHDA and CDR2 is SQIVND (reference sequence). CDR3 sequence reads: CASKVGRANTEAFF. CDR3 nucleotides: TGTGCCAGTAAGGTAGGACGGGCAAACACTGAAGCTTTCTTT.